A selection of T cell receptor beta chains follows, all from one sample in a study of T-cell reconstitution after alpha-beta-depleted transplantation in children. Via MiXCR, TCRdb re-called the PCR reads, giving one row per CDR3 protein. The repertoire holds 200,000 to 300,000 distinct CDR3 sequences, with 7.5% to 9.5% as singletons. Material: PBMCs, mostly from graft donor cells, obtained 180 days after TCRalphabeta/CD19-depleted stem cell transplant. Receptors originate from a male patient aged 10 to 17 who had a stem cell transplant for acute lymphoblastic leukemia, so the T cells may come from the graft donor. CDR3s leave out the opening cysteine and the closing phenylalanine or tryptophan. Fields, in order: CDR3 length, J gene, V gene, CDR3 protein.

12 TRBJ2-7 TRBV12-3/TRBV12-4 ASSPLDRAYEQY
6 TRBJ2-7 TRBV7-9 ASSLGE
15 TRBJ2-2 TRBV5-1 ASSPGLAGVRTGELF
8 TRBJ1-2 TRBV12-3/TRBV12-4 ASSLGGYT
14 TRBJ2-3 TRBV5-1 ASSLAGGPTTDTQY
10 TRBJ1-6 TRBV12-3/TRBV12-4 ASSDSSPPLH
11 TRBJ2-5 TRBV5-1 ASSTYVGETQY
10 TRBJ2-3 TRBV6-5 ASSSLAGGYY
10 TRBJ2-1 TRBV25-1 ASSVGNNEQF
12 TRBJ1-2 TRBV5-1 ASSLDNRNYGYT
11 TRBJ2-2 TRBV29-1 SVVGANTGELF
13 TRBJ2-4 TRBV15 ATSGTGPAKNIQY
9 TRBJ2-1 TRBV2 ASSGYNEQF
13 TRBJ1-1 TRBV7-6 ASSSPPGLWTEAF
13 TRBJ2-7 TRBV27 ASSLSPLGSYEQY
13 TRBJ2-7 TRBV7-9 ASSFLPMGKYGQY
11 TRBJ2-5 TRBV6-1 ALLRGPGRTQY
13 TRBJ2-3 TRBV2 ASSGTSDWGRTHY
11 TRBJ1-1 TRBV6-1 ASYRGQNTEAF
12 TRBJ2-3 TRBV29-1 SAIIVLGTDTQY
10 TRBJ2-4 TRBV11-2 ASSLGQTTEY
14 TRBJ2-1 TRBV27 ASSYRTVGRYNEQF
12 TRBJ2-7 TRBV28 ASSLFGGAYEQY
14 TRBJ2-2 TRBV5-1 ASSLAVVPSPGELF
14 TRBJ2-7 TRBV21-1 ASSSPRRLGPYEQY
14 TRBJ2-7 TRBV20-1 SARDTARAGWGEQY
12 TRBJ2-5 TRBV20-1 SAPTPGRVKTQY
13 TRBJ1-2 TRBV3-1 ASSHLAGTNYGYT
13 TRBJ2-3 TRBV19 ASRVASGLTDTQY
15 TRBJ2-1 TRBV19 ASSWTDASLSYNEQF